This T cell receptor (beta chain) was identified in a study of blood T cell repertoires in COVID-19. Study overall: From the United States, Italy and Spain came samples of acute and convalescent COVID-19. The cDNA or gDNA used as material had been derived from T cells, B-cell-depleted T cells, or PBMCs.

V was trimmed by 6 bases and J by 3 bases, leaving 9 bases between them. Per the germline V gene, CDR1 is MNHEY and CDR2 is SMNVEV (reference sequence). CDR3 size: 13 residues. Original processing methods: Estimation of nucleated cell counts was performed using reference gene primer amplification. Assay used: immunoSEQ multiplex PCR; TCRdb lists only in-frame clones, some missing. That table supplies the V and J calls and clone size; D and trimming were determined from the DNA. This table has more than 70,000 clones, roughly 80% appearing once. The TCR originated in a woman aged 70-85 years with acute or convalescent COVID-19. The V call is TRBV27, the J call TRBJ2-1, with D perhaps TRBD2 (6 bases). Material for sequencing was peripheral blood. As DNA, the CDR3 is TGTGCCAGCAGGCGGACTAACTACAATGAGCAGTTCTTC. Translation gives CASRRTNYNEQFF.